Shown below are 15 T cell receptor beta chains from a single sample sequenced in a study of cytomegalovirus exposure and HLA in healthy donors. Both 60 Vbeta primers and 13 Jbeta primers went into the PCR. Data came from immunoSEQ multiplex PCR; TCRdb stores just in-frame clones and leaves some out. The sample yields some 140,000 clones, around 79% seen once. Sequenced: PBMCs. Receptors originate from a woman in her 50s in good health and CMV-seropositive.

V and J are TRBV28 and TRBJ2-7; D is perhaps TRBD1 (6 bases). Per the germline V gene, CDR1 is MDHEN and CDR2 is SYDVKM. The CDR3 consists of 15 residues. Trimming took off 6 bases at V and 2 bases at J, with 17 bases between the two ends. In DNA form, the CDR3 reads TGTGCCAGCAGACGGGACATTCGATCGGCCTACGAGCAGTACTTC. It specifies CASRRDIRSAYEQYF.

The chain joins TRBV28 to TRBJ2-7; no reliable D call. Trimming pared 3 bases from V and 5 bases from J, leaving 8 bases between. From germline, CDR1 is MDHEN and CDR2 SYDVKM. This CDR3 comprises 12 residues. CDR3 region: CASSFEANEQYF. CDR3 in DNA: TGTGCCAGCAGTTTCGAAGCGAACGAGCAGTACTTC. The full variable domain, rest sourced from reference TRBV28 and TRBJ2-7, is DVKVTQSSRYLVKRTGEKVFLECVQDMDHENMFWYRQDPGLGLRLIYFSYDVKMKEKGDIPEGYSVSREKKERFSLILESASTNQTSMYLCASSFEANEQYFGPGTRLTVT.

The chain has TRBV7-8 and TRBJ1-1; 7 nucleotides align to TRBD1. V lost 1 base to trimming and J lost 3 bases; unmatched junction nucleotides: 2. The germline gives CDR1 SGHVS, CDR2 FQNEAQ. The CDR3 extends over 14 amino acids. As DNA, the CDR3 is TGTGCCAGCAGCTTAGTCGGACAGGACACTGAAGCTTTCTTT. Protein sequence: CASSLVGQDTEAFF.

This chain uses TRBV7-2 with TRBJ1-2, with 7 bases lining up with TRBD1. CDR1 and CDR2 (germline): SGHTA, FQGNSA. V shed 0 bases and J 7 bases; nucleotides not matched to a gene: 2. This CDR3 contains 13 residues. DNA of the CDR3: TGTGCCAGCAGCTTAGCAGGGGGCGTTGGCTACACCTTC. Its protein is CASSLAGGVGYTF.

The V call is TRBV29-1, the J call TRBJ1-4; a possible D gene is TRBD1 (5 bases). Germline CDR1 SQVTM, CDR2 ANQGSEA. V was cut by 4 bases and J by 7 bases, with 13 bases left in between. The CDR3 loop spans 13 amino acids. CDR3 nucleotide sequence: TGCAGCGTTGCCGGTGGGAGGGGTGAAAAACTGTTTTTT. Amino acid sequence: CSVAGGRGEKLFF.

This clone was picked up one time. The V gene is TRBV28, the J gene TRBJ2-7; 8 nucleotides agree with TRBD1. Germline V gene sequence: CDR1 MDHEN, CDR2 SYDVKM. V was clipped by 5 bases and J by 3 bases; unmatched bases: 3. The CDR3 contains 13 residues. The CDR3 sequence is CASSPQGGYEQYF. As DNA, the CDR3 is TGTGCCAGCAGTCCACAGGGGGGCTACGAGCAGTACTTC.

This chain joins TRBV11-2 and TRBJ2-3, with 7 bases matching TRBD2. After removal of 4 bases from V and 0 bases from J, the junction contained 10 bases not matched to a gene. The CDR3 runs 17 residues. CDR1 is SGHAT, CDR2 FQNNGV, per germline. The CDR3 DNA reads TGTGCCAGCAGCTCCAGTAAGACTAGCTTAAGCACAGATACGCAGTATTTT. It yields the protein CASSSSKTSLSTDTQYF.

This clone was counted once. This sequence joins TRBV7-8 and TRBJ2-2; TRBD2 agrees at 11 bases. Germline-derived CDR1 and CDR2 are SGHVS and FQNEAQ. The CDR3 is made up of 18 amino acids. The junction had 6 bases not matched to a gene; V was cut back by 1 base and J by 2 bases. The CDR3 sequence is CASSLGGLAGLNTGELFF. The CDR3 region has the DNA TGTGCCAGCAGCTTAGGAGGACTAGCGGGCCTAAACACCGGGGAGCTGTTTTTT.

The chain is built from TRBV6-5 and TRBJ2-3, with D perhaps matching TRBD1 (7 bases). CDR3 length: 13 residues. V lost 7 bases, J lost 3 bases, and 11 bases lay in between. CDR1 and CDR2 (germline): MNHEY, SVGAGI. CDR3 sequence: CASTSGGTDTQYF. CDR3 in DNA: TGTGCCAGCACCTCAGGGGGGACAGATACGCAGTATTTT.

The genes are TRBV23-1 and TRBJ1-5, with D perhaps TRBD1 (6 bases). TRBV23-1 carries the ORF label, with uncertain function. CDR3 length equals 16 residues. V dropped 4 bases and J dropped 9 bases, with 22 bases sitting between them. This CDR3 reads CASSRKDRPSWGPQHF. The DNA of the CDR3 is TGCGCCAGCAGTCGGAAAGACAGGCCCTCCTGGGGGCCCCAGCATTTT.

The V and J genes are TRBV19 and TRBJ1-5, with D perhaps matching TRBD1 (6 bases). Germline lookup yields CDR1 LNHDA and CDR2 SQIVND (reference sequence). Trimming shortened V by 6 bases and J by 7 bases, and 22 bases separated the two germline ends. CDR3 length: 16 residues. The chain's CDR3 is CASSRNSDRSFQPQHF. In nucleotides, the CDR3 is TGTGCCAGTAGCAGAAATTCCGACAGGTCGTTCCAGCCCCAGCATTTT. Using reference TRBV19 and TRBJ1-5 for the parts outside the CDR3, the full variable domain is DGGITQSPKYLFRKEGQNVTLSCEQNLNHDAMYWYRQDPGQGLRLIYYSQIVNDFQKGDIAEGYSVSREKKESFPLTVTSAQKNPTAFYLCASSRNSDRSFQPQHFGDGTRLSIL.

In regard to this clone: An end of the junction does not agree with germline; a read error may underlie this. The chain carries TRBV7-2 and TRBJ2-1; D unclear. The CDR3 runs to 13 residues. Per germline, CDR1 SGHTA and CDR2 FQGNSA. For the CDR3, the DNA is TGTGCCAGCAGCTTAGACTCCAACAATGAGCAGTTCTTC. Amino acid sequence: CASSLDSNNEQFF.

This chain joins TRBV7-3 and TRBJ2-5, with 11 bases that match TRBD2. Looked up from germline, CDR1 is SGHTA and CDR2 is FQGTGA. The CDR3 sequence is 18 residues long. V dropped 2 bases and J dropped 1; count of bases not matched to a gene: 9. The CDR3 DNA reads TGTGCCAGCAGCTTATCCCCCGGGACTAGCGGATTCCAAGAGACCCAGTACTTC. Translating gives CASSLSPGTSGFQETQYF.

The CDR3 bases are TGCGCCAGCAGCCACACAGCGGGGTACTCCTACGAGCAGTACTTC. Translated, it gives CASSHTAGYSYEQYF. V usage is TRBV4-1 and J usage is TRBJ2-7; TRBD2 matches at 7 bases. The junction had 5 bases not matched to a gene; V was cut back by 3 bases and J by 0 bases. This CDR3 has 15 amino acids. Germline CDR1 is MGHRA and CDR2 is YSYEKL.

The chain couples TRBV9 to TRBJ1-1, with D uncertain. Between the trimmed V and J ends, which lost 3 bases and 0 bases, there was a span of 21 bases. The CDR3 loop spans 18 amino acids. Germline values: CDR1 SGDLS, CDR2 YYNGEE. The CDR3 spells CASSGGSGGSWVNTEAFF. CDR3 coding DNA: TGTGCCAGCAGCGGTGGGAGCGGCGGATCGTGGGTGAACACTGAAGCTTTCTTT.